Listed below are T cell receptor beta chains from one sample, sequenced in a study of blood T cell repertoires in COVID-19. Here immunoSEQ multiplex PCR was the method, and the copy in TCRdb shows in-frame clones only, minus some. The repertoire consists of around 72,000 clones, with approximately 88% occurring once and the leading ten covering approximately 28%. Sample: peripheral blood. The receptors originated from a man between 45 and 60 years old with acute or convalescent COVID-19. Each CDR3 is given with its conserved first and last residue. A D gene is named only where the DNA matches it firmly. Size is omitted from some rows. Given values are once, few, many or a class for expanded clones.

>TRBJ2-2|TRBD1|TRBV30|NA
TGTGCCTGGAGTCCACCGGGACAGGGTCTGTCCGGGGAGCTGTTTTTT
CAWSPPGQGLSGELFF
>TRBJ1-1|TRBD1|TRBV6-2/TRBV6-3|NA
TGTGCCAGCAGTCCCAGGGCGTCCAGGGGGCGGTTCGACACTGAAGCTTTCTTT
CASSPRASRGRFDTEAFF
>TRBJ2-5|NA|TRBV9|few
TGTGCCAGCAGCCGAGACCAAGAGACCCAGTACTTC
CASSRDQETQYF
>TRBJ2-7|TRBD1|TRBV18|NA
TGTGCCAGCTCACCTTTCGACAGGGACGAGCAGTACTTC
CASSPFDRDEQYF
>TRBJ2-2|NA|TRBV14|NA
TGTGCCAGCAGCCAAGTAAGATGGGTACAGCAGAACACCGGGGAGCTGTTTTTT
CASSQVRWVQQNTGELFF
>TRBJ1-2|NA|TRBV7-9|NA
TGTGCCAGCAGCTTAAGCACGGTTCACTACACCTTC
CASSLSTVHYTF
>TRBJ2-7|NA|TRBV7-6|NA
TGTGCCAGCAGCTTAGAGACAGCGCTATCCTACGAGCAGTACTTC
CASSLETALSYEQYF
>TRBJ1-5|TRBD1|TRBV11-2|NA
TGTGCCAGCAGCACCACAGGGGGCAATCAGCCCCAGCATTTT
CASSTTGGNQPQHF
>TRBJ1-5|NA|TRBV9|NA
TGTGCCAGCAGCCAAGGGACTTCCGAGAATCAGCCCCAGCATTTT
CASSQGTSENQPQHF
>TRBJ2-7|TRBD1|TRBV11-2|NA
TGTGCCAGCAGCGTGACAGGGTACGAGCAGTACTTC
CASSVTGYEQYF
>TRBJ2-7|TRBD2|TRBV4-2|NA
TGTGCCAGCAGCACTAGCGGGGGACCCTACGAGCAGTACTTC
CASSTSGGPYEQYF
>TRBJ1-2|NA|TRBV3-1/TRBV3-2|NA
TGTGCCAGCAGCCAAGGGACCAGTTACAGGGATGGCTACACCTTC
CASSQGTSYRDGYTF
>TRBJ2-2|NA|TRBV14|NA
TGTGCCAGCAGCCAAGATCGGAGAACCGGGGAGCTGTTTTTT
CASSQDRRTGELFF
>TRBJ2-2|TRBD1|TRBV10-3|NA
TGTGCCATCAGAAAGACAGGGGGCACCGGGGAGCTGTTTTTT
CAIRKTGGTGELFF
>TRBJ2-5|TRBD1|TRBV28|NA
TGTGCCAGCAGTTCGACTCAGGGGGACCAAGAGACCCAGTACTTC
CASSSTQGDQETQYF
>TRBJ2-7|NA|TRBV6-1|NA
TGTGCCAGCAGTGAATACCAACAGGGTGTCATCTACGAGCAGTACTTC
CASSEYQQGVIYEQYF
>TRBJ1-5|NA|TRBV11-2|NA
TGTGCCAGCAGCTTAGGAGGTATTGACAATCAGCCCCAGCATTTT
CASSLGGIDNQPQHF
>TRBJ2-3|TRBD2|TRBV29-1|once
TGCAGCGTTGTACTTGGGGACTACAGCACAGATACGCAGTATTTT
CSVVLGDYSTDTQYF
>TRBJ1-1|TRBD1|TRBV9|few
TGTGCCAGCAGCAACCGGGACAGGGTACTTGGCACTGAAGCTTTCTTT
CASSNRDRVLGTEAFF
>TRBJ2-2|NA|TRBV9|once
TGTGCCAGCAGCGCCCCCGGTTACAGGGCCACCGGGGAGCTGTTTTTT
CASSAPGYRATGELFF
>TRBJ1-1|TRBD1|TRBV5-1|NA
TGCGCCAGCAGCTTACAGGGGATGAACACTGAAGCTTTCTTT
CASSLQGMNTEAFF
>TRBJ2-7|TRBD1|TRBV25-1|NA
TGTGCCAGCAGTGAACTAGGGGGACAGGGGTTCTACGAGCAGTACTTC
CASSELGGQGFYEQYF
>TRBJ1-2|NA|TRBV3-1/TRBV3-2|NA
TGTGCCAGCAGCCGCAGCTTGGGGCACTATGGCTACACCTTC
CASSRSLGHYGYTF
>TRBJ2-7|TRBD1|TRBV2|NA
TGTGCCAGCGGGGTTAACAGGGGACCCTACGAGCAGTACTTC
CASGVNRGPYEQYF
>TRBJ1-4|TRBD1|TRBV3-1/TRBV3-2|NA
TGTGCCAGCAGCCCAGGAACAGGGGCCCCTAATGAAAAACTGTTTTTT
CASSPGTGAPNEKLFF
>TRBJ2-1|TRBD2|TRBV7-9|NA
TGTGCCAGCAGCTTAGTTTTTCTCCGGGGGGACTACAATGAGCAGTTCTTC
CASSLVFLRGDYNEQFF
>TRBJ2-7|TRBD1|TRBV7-2|NA
TGTGCCAGCAGCCTTTACCAGGGGGCTCTCGAGCAGTACTTC
CASSLYQGALEQYF
>TRBJ1-2|TRBD1|TRBV5-8|NA
TGTGCCAGCAGCGCCGACAGGGCGGGCTATGGCTACACCTTC
CASSADRAGYGYTF
>TRBJ2-2|TRBD1|TRBV5-1|NA
TGCGCCAGCAGCGGAAGACAGGGGAGCGGGGAGCTGTTTTTT
CASSGRQGSGELFF
>TRBJ2-5|NA|TRBV20-1|NA
TGCAGTGCTAGTGAACAGGTACGGGAGACCCAGTACTTC
CSASEQVRETQYF
>TRBJ1-2|TRBD1|TRBV7-8|NA
TGTGCCAGCAGCTCAGGGGGCAGCTATGGCTACACCTTC
CASSSGGSYGYTF
>TRBJ1-2|TRBD1|TRBV19|NA
TGTGCCAGTAGTACCTGGACAGGGGGCGTATTGTATGGCTACACCTTC
CASSTWTGGVLYGYTF
>TRBJ1-6|NA|TRBV14|NA
TGTGCCAGCAGCCTCCTTGCAGGGGTGTTTTCACCCCTCCACTTT
CASSLLAGVFSPLHF
>TRBJ2-2|TRBD2|TRBV7-6|NA
TGTGCCAGCAGCACCCCGCGGGGGGGCGCCGGGGAGCTGTTTTTT
CASSTPRGGAGELFF
>TRBJ1-4|NA|TRBV19|NA
TGTGCCAGTAGTATTCCCAGGGCCGCGGAAAAACTGTTTTTT
CASSIPRAAEKLFF
>TRBJ2-3|TRBD2|TRBV7-8|NA
TGTGCCAGCGGCACCAACGGGGGGTCGCAGTATTTT
CASGTNGGSQYF
>TRBJ1-1|NA|TRBV20-1|NA
TGCAGTGCTAGTTTCGACACTGAAGCTTTCTTT
CSASFDTEAFF
>TRBJ2-1|TRBD2|TRBV10-2|NA
TGCGCCAGCCTTTCTAGCGGGGGGACGTCCTACAATGAGCAGTTCTTC
CASLSSGGTSYNEQFF
>TRBJ2-5|NA|TRBV6-1|NA
TGTGCCAGCAGTGATTCAGTGATTCAAGAGACCCAGTACTTC
CASSDSVIQETQYF
>TRBJ2-5|NA|TRBV4-1|NA
TGCGCCAGCAGCCAAGGGTTCCCAACTAGGCCGGAGACCCAGTACTTC
CASSQGFPTRPETQYF
>TRBJ1-3|NA|TRBV19|NA
TGTGCCAGTAGTATGCAGGGCTCTGGAAACACCATATATTTT
CASSMQGSGNTIYF
>TRBJ2-3|NA|TRBV5-1|NA
TGCGCCAGCGCCGGGGCGGGGGCCACAGATACGCAGTATTTT
CASAGAGATDTQYF
>TRBJ2-5|NA|TRBV5-4|NA
TGTGCCAGCAGCTTGAGGTTGACAGCCCCAGGCGAGACCCAGTACTTC
CASSLRLTAPGETQYF
>TRBJ1-2|NA|TRBV10-3|once
TGTGCCATCAGTGAGTCAAAGACGGACTACTATGGCTACACCTTC
CAISESKTDYYGYTF
>TRBJ1-1|NA|TRBV7-2|NA
TGTGCCAGCAGCTTAAGGGGCACTGAAGCTTTCTTT
CASSLRGTEAFF
>TRBJ1-2|TRBD1|TRBV5-1|NA
TGCGCCAGCAGCCTAAGACCACAGGGGGCGGGCGGCTACACCTTC
CASSLRPQGAGGYTF
>TRBJ1-2|NA|TRBV19|NA
TGTGCCAGTAGTATGTGGGGGCCGACCCCACGCTACACCTTC
CASSMWGPTPRYTF